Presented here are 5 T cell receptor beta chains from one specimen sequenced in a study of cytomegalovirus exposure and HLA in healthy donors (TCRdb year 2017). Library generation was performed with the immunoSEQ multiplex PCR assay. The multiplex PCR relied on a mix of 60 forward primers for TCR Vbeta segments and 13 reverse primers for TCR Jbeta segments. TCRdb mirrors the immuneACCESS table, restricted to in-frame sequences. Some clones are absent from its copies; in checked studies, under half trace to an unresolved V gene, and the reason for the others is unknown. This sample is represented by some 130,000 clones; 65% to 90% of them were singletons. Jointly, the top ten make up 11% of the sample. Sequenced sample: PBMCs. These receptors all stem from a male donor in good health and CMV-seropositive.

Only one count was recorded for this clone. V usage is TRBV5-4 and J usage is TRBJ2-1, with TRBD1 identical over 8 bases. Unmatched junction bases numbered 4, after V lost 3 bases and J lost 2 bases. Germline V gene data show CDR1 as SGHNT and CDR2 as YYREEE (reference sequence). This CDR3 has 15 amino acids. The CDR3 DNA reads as TGTGCCAGCAGCTATGGACAGGGAACCTACAATGAGCAGTTCTTC. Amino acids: CASSYGQGTYNEQFF.

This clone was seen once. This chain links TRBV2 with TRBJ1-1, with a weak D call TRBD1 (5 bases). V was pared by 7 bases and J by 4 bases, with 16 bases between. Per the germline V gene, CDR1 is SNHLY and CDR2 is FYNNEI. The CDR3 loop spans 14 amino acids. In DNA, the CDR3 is TGTGCCAGCATGATGGACATCCGGTTCACTGAAGCTTTCTTT. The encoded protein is CASMMDIRFTEAFF.

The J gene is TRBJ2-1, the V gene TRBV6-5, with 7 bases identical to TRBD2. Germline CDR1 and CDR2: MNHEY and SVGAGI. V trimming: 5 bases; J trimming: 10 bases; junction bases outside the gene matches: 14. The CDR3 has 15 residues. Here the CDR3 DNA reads TGTGCCAGCAGTCCCCTAGCGGAGACCTTAAAAGAGCAGTTCTTC. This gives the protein CASSPLAETLKEQFF.

CDR3 sequence: CATSGTSGRSEQYF. CDR3 sequence (DNA): TGTGCCACCAGCGGGACTAGCGGGAGATCCGAGCAGTACTTC. The V gene is TRBV15, the J gene TRBJ2-7; 14 bases map to TRBD2. V trimming: 5 bases; J trimming: 6 bases; junction bases outside the gene matches: 3. The length of the CDR3 is 14 residues. Germline lookup yields CDR1 LNHNV and CDR2 YYDKDF (reference sequence).

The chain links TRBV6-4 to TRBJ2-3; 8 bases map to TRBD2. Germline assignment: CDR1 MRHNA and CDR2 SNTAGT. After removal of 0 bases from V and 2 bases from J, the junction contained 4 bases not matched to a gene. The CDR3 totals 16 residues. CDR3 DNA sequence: TGTGCCAGCAGTGACTCCACTAGCGGATTCACAGATACGCAGTATTTT. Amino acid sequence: CASSDSTSGFTDTQYF.